These 17 T cell receptor beta chains were all obtained from the same sample, sequenced in a study of shared clonotypes between healthy human individuals (dated by TCRdb to the early 2020s). Library method: the immunoSEQ multiplex PCR assay. The immuneACCESS repertoire file appears here via TCRdb, limited to in-frame rearrangements. These files lack a portion of the clones; in checked studies, under half of the deficit traces to unresolved V genes, and the cause of the others is not known. Here the sample has some 1 million clones; around 74% occur a single time. Roughly 1.4% of the sample is held by the ten biggest clonotypes. The sample consisted of memory CD4+ T cells sorted from blood. Sample cell subset or site, as interpreted from the label and publication: CD45RA-negative fraction. These TCRs come from a man aged 18 to 30 in good health.

This clone came up a few times. The rearrangement links TRBV29-1 to TRBJ1-1; D gene unclear. CDR1 and CDR2 from the germline V gene are SQVTM and ANQGSEA. This CDR3 comprises 14 residues. The V gene lost 6 bases and the J gene lost 1 base, with 15 bases spanning the gap. The chain's CDR3 is CSVDLDRGNTEAFF. The CDR3 region has the DNA TGCAGCGTGGACCTTGATCGGGGGAACACTGAAGCTTTCTTT.

The genes are TRBV5-1 and TRBJ2-1; D gene uncertain. Trimming shortened V by 2 bases and J by 0 bases, and 9 bases separated the two germline ends. The length of the CDR3 is 15 residues. From germline, CDR1 is SGHRS and CDR2 YFSETQ. CDR3 residues: CASSFTDSSYNEQFF. The CDR3 DNA reads TGCGCCAGCAGCTTTACGGATTCCTCCTACAATGAGCAGTTCTTC.

This clone was detected once. The chain joins TRBV5-1 to TRBJ1-2, with D maybe TRBD1 (5 bases). The CDR3 sequence is 14 residues long. V was trimmed by 4 bases and J by 1 base, leaving 11 bases between them. Germline V lookup: CDR1 SGHRS, CDR2 YFSETQ. CDR3 bases: TGCGCCAGCAGCCCGACAGTGGGTAACTATGGCTACACCTTC. This encodes CASSPTVGNYGYTF.

This chain joins TRBV15 and TRBJ2-1; D could derive from TRBD1 or TRBD2 (5 bases each). Trimming shortened V by 1 base and J by 7 bases, and 17 bases separated the two germline ends. Per germline, CDR1 LNHNV and CDR2 YYDKDF (reference sequence). The CDR3 extends over 16 amino acids. The CDR3 DNA sequence: TGTGCCACCAGCAGAGGGGAATGGGTAGGGGAGAATGAGCAGTTCTTC. Translating it yields CATSRGEWVGENEQFF.

The V and J genes are TRBV18 and TRBJ2-5; 12 bases match TRBD2. The CDR3 totals 17 residues. The ends lost 3 bases at V and 3 bases at J; junction bases unmatched: 8. From germline, CDR1 is KGHSH and CDR2 LQKENI. The CDR3 reads CASSPIPGLAGKETQYF. The DNA of the CDR3 is TGTGCCAGCTCACCCATCCCGGGACTAGCGGGCAAAGAGACCCAGTACTTC.

This chain joins TRBV4-3 and TRBJ2-7; 10 positions match TRBD1. The CDR3 contains 15 residues. From germline, CDR1 is LGHNA and CDR2 YSLEER. With V trimmed by 0 bases and J by 6 bases, 5 bases remained unmatched. The CDR3 protein is CASSQDGGTGVEQYF. CDR3 nucleotide sequence: TGCGCCAGCAGCCAAGATGGAGGGACAGGGGTCGAGCAGTACTTC.

V is TRBV5-4 and J is TRBJ1-1; the D gene is possibly TRBD1 (6 bases). The CDR3 is 14 residues long. Germline values: CDR1 SGHNT, CDR2 YYREEE (reference sequence). Trimming took off 2 bases at V and 2 bases at J, with 10 bases between the two ends. CDR3 bases: TGTGCCAGCAGCTTTGGGACATATAACACTGAAGCTTTCTTT. This translates into CASSFGTYNTEAFF.

The V and J genes are TRBV9 and TRBJ1-1; 8 bases align to TRBD1. The V and J ends lost 5 bases and 3 bases, in that order; junction bases with no gene match: 3. Germline values: CDR1 SGDLS, CDR2 YYNGEE. The CDR3 extends over 13 amino acids. The CDR3 reads CASSWDRYTEAFF. CDR3 sequence (DNA): TGTGCCAGCAGTTGGGACAGGTACACTGAAGCTTTCTTT.

The DNA of the CDR3 is TGTGCCACCAGCAGAGATGGGAACATTCAGTACTTC. Protein: CATSRDGNIQYF. The V call is TRBV15, the J call TRBJ2-4; D is undetermined. Germline V CDR1 and CDR2: LNHNV, YYDKDF (reference sequence). The CDR3 is 12 residues long. The germline V and J ends were trimmed by 0 bases and 7 bases, with 4 bases remaining between them.

This clone was recorded once. The rearrangement links TRBV18 to TRBJ2-2; D is ambiguous. Germline V gene sequence: CDR1 KGHSH, CDR2 LQKENI. V dropped 0 bases and J dropped 13 bases, with 12 bases sitting between them. There are 13 residues in the CDR3. The CDR3 DNA reads as TGTGCCAGCTCACCACCGACCGCTACCGTGCTGTTTTTT. It encodes CASSPPTATVLFF.

V is TRBV6-1 and J is TRBJ2-3; 12 bases fit TRBD2. Germline V gene data show CDR1 as MNHNS and CDR2 as SASEGT. With 2 bases clipped from V and 9 bases from J, the junction kept 6 bases outside the gene matches. There are 15 residues in the CDR3. This chain's CDR3 is CASSELAGGALTQYF. CDR3 coding DNA: TGTGCCAGCAGTGAACTAGCGGGGGGGGCGTTAACGCAGTATTTT.

This chain joins TRBV5-4 and TRBJ2-2, with 7 bases identical to TRBD2. The CDR3 totals 15 residues. Looked up from germline, CDR1 is SGHNT and CDR2 is YYREEE (reference sequence). The V gene end was trimmed by 4 bases and the J gene end by 6 bases; junction bases not matched to a gene: 9. This chain's CDR3 is CASSGASGRPGELFF. The CDR3 DNA follows: TGTGCCAGCAGCGGGGCTAGCGGTCGCCCCGGGGAGCTGTTTTTT.

The CDR3 region has the DNA TGTGCCTGGAGAGGACAGGGCTACGAGCAGTACTTC. Residues: CAWRGQGYEQYF. This sequence joins TRBV30 and TRBJ2-7, with 8 positions matching TRBD1. The CDR3 spans 12 residues. J lost 3 bases, V lost 3 bases, and 1 base had no gene match. CDR1 is GTSNPN and CDR2 is SVGIG in the germline V gene (reference sequence).

V is TRBV11-2 and J is TRBJ1-4; D is ambiguous. Germline CDR1 and CDR2: SGHAT and FQNNGV. The V end was cut by 3 bases, the J end by 0 bases, with 8 bases between. There are 15 residues in the CDR3. The CDR3 nucleotides are TGTGCCAGCAGCTTGGGCCATGCAACTAATGAAAAACTGTTTTTT. Translating it yields CASSLGHATNEKLFF.

The chain combines TRBV9 with TRBJ2-7; D call uncertain. CDR1 is SGDLS and CDR2 is YYNGEE in the germline V gene. The CDR3 loop spans 15 amino acids. Trimming removed 3 bases from V and 0 bases from J, with 13 bases in between. The CDR3 sequence is CASSESAGVSYEQYF. The CDR3 DNA follows: TGTGCCAGCAGCGAAAGTGCAGGTGTCTCCTACGAGCAGTACTTC.

CDR3 bases: TGTGCCAGCAGTTCAGGCAATCAGCCCCAGCATTTT. This translates into CASSSGNQPQHF. This chain joins TRBV27 and TRBJ1-5; D is unresolved. The CDR3 loop spans 12 amino acids. V shed 4 bases and J shed 2 bases, with 3 bases lying between them. The V gene's germline CDR1 is MNHEY and CDR2 SMNVEV (reference sequence).

This clone came up once. The rearrangement uses TRBV30 and TRBJ2-3; 14 nucleotides match TRBD2. CDR1 and CDR2 (germline): GTSNPN, SVGIG (reference sequence). This CDR3 has 18 residues. J lost 3 bases, V lost 2 bases, and 10 bases had no gene match. The CDR3 sequence is CAWSKGLAGAGRTDTQYF. The CDR3 DNA reads as TGTGCCTGGAGTAAGGGACTAGCGGGAGCTGGCAGGACAGATACGCAGTATTTT. The full variable domain, rest sourced from reference TRBV30 and TRBJ2-3, is SQTIHQWPATLVQPVGSPLSLECTVEGTSNPNLYWYRQAAGRGLQLLFYSVGIGQISSEVPQNLSASRPQDRQFILSSKKLLLSDSGFYLCAWSKGLAGAGRTDTQYFGPGTRLTVL.